Listed here are 27 T cell receptor beta chains from one sample, sequenced in a study of human T cells and chemical hapten exposure. MiXCR was run by TCRdb on the RACE reads, yielding one entry per CDR3 protein. Among about 120,000 distinct CDR3 sequences listed, 13% were seen once. Time point denoted: pre-sensitization, week 0. The treatment here: therapeutic diphenylcyclopropenone sensitization with weekly scalp DPC. The specimen comprised whole blood, sampled in connection with sensitization to the hapten diphenylcyclopropenone (DPC). Receptor source: a woman aged 18-29 years with alopecia areata. Some clones in this sample may be carry-over from other donors' samples.

V and J are TRBV28 and TRBJ2-1, with TRBD2 identical over 8 bases. Trimming took 6 bases from V and 0 from J; bases not matched to a gene: 4. This CDR3 comprises 15 residues. Germline V gives CDR1 MDHEN, CDR2 SYDVKM. CDR3: CASRTRGGSYNEQFF. DNA of the CDR3: TGTGCCAGCAGGACTCGGGGGGGCTCCTACAATGAGCAGTTCTTC.

This clonotype was counted between two and nine times. The V call is TRBV6-2 or TRBV6-3, the J call TRBJ2-7, with D possibly being TRBD1 (7 bases). The CDR3 has 15 residues. Trimming removed 2 bases at V and 1 base at J, with 12 bases between. Germline V gives CDR1 MNHEY, CDR2 SVGEGT. This chain's CDR3 is CASSYGPGGSYEQYF. Written as DNA, the CDR3 is TGTGCCAGCAGTTACGGGCCAGGGGGGTCCTACGAGCAGTACTTC.

The chain carries TRBV10-3 and TRBJ2-1; 9 positions agree with TRBD1. The length of the CDR3 is 17 residues. Losses at the gene ends were 6 bases for V and 5 bases for J; bases not matched to a gene: 14. From germline, CDR1 is ENHRY and CDR2 SYGVKD. CDR3 loop: CAIRGGPGTGTHNEQFF. In nucleotides, the CDR3 is TGTGCCATCAGGGGGGGCCCCGGGACAGGGACCCACAATGAGCAGTTCTTC.

The V gene is TRBV7-9, the J gene TRBJ1-4; tentatively, D is TRBD1 (5 bases). This CDR3 comprises 11 residues. CDR1 and CDR2 from the germline V gene are SEHNR and FQNEAQ (reference sequence). Trimming left V 6 bases short and J 9 bases short, with 8 bases between. In DNA form, the CDR3 reads TGTGCCAGCAGGGACAATAAAAAACTGTTTTTT. This codes for CASRDNKKLFF. Combining the CDR3 with reference TRBV7-9 and TRBJ1-4 gives the whole variable domain DTGVSQNPRHKITKRGQNVTFRCDPISEHNRLYWYRQTLGQGPEFLTYFQNEAQLEKSRLLSDRFSAERPKGSFSTLEIQRTEQGDSAMYLCASRDNKKLFFGSGTQLSVL.

This clonotype was observed a few times. V usage is TRBV6-6 and J usage is TRBJ1-2, with D possibly being TRBD1 (6 bases). CDR1 and CDR2 (germline): MNHNY, SVGAGI (reference sequence). The ends were cut back, 2 bases at V and 4 bases at J, with 11 bases in the middle. CDR3 length equals 14 residues. This CDR3 reads CASSYPQGGYGYTF. CDR3 bases: TGTGCCAGCAGTTACCCACAGGGAGGCTATGGCTACACCTTC.

This clonotype was picked up a small number of times. The CDR3 sequence is CASIGPGGGLGEQYF. The CDR3 DNA reads TGTGCCAGCATCGGTCCAGGGGGCGGATTAGGGGAGCAGTACTTC. This chain uses TRBV6-2 or TRBV6-3 with TRBJ2-7, with 8 bases that match TRBD1. The CDR3 spans 15 residues. The germline CDR1 and CDR2 sequences are MNHEY and SVGEGT. Trimming took 7 bases from V and 7 from J; bases not matched to a gene: 15.

This clonotype was seen repeatedly, ten times or more. The chain has TRBV6-5 and TRBJ1-6; D may be TRBD1 (5 bases). V was trimmed by 0 bases and J by 7 bases, leaving 10 bases between them. The CDR3 is made up of 15 amino acids. Germline CDR1 reads MNHEY; CDR2 reads SVGAGI. The CDR3 loop is CASSYSGRANSPLHF. The CDR3 coding sequence is TGTGCCAGCAGTTACTCGGGCAGGGCCAATTCACCCCTCCACTTT.

The chain couples TRBV6-2 or TRBV6-3 to TRBJ2-3; D call uncertain. V dropped 5 bases and J dropped 3 bases, with 15 bases sitting between them. The CDR3 is made up of 15 amino acids. The germline V gene has CDR1 MNHEY and CDR2 SVGEGT. The CDR3 DNA reads as TGTGCCAGCAGTAGAGTCGTTGAAGGAACAGATACGCAGTATTTT. Protein product: CASSRVVEGTDTQYF.

This clonotype was observed at least ten times. The chain is built from TRBV6-5 and TRBJ1-4; possible D gene TRBD1, 5 bases. The CDR3 totals 16 residues. Trimming left V 3 bases short and J 0 bases short, with 11 bases between. CDR1 MNHEY and CDR2 SVGAGI come from the germline V gene. This chain's CDR3 is CASSYYEGTTNEKLFF. In DNA form, the CDR3 reads TGTGCCAGCAGTTATTACGAGGGGACAACTAATGAAAAACTGTTTTTT.

The chain carries TRBV30 and TRBJ1-3; unclear D gene. Germline values: CDR1 GTSNPN, CDR2 SVGIG (reference sequence). The CDR3 sequence is 11 residues long. V gave up 3 bases and J gave up 4 bases, with 4 bases separating them. Here the CDR3 reads CAWRTGNTIYF. The CDR3 DNA reads as TGTGCCTGGAGAACCGGAAACACCATATATTTT.

V and J are TRBV6-5 and TRBJ1-1; D gene ambiguous. Trimming pared 6 bases from V and 4 bases from J, leaving 18 bases between. This CDR3 is built from 15 residues. Germline CDR1 MNHEY, CDR2 SVGAGI. The CDR3 spells CASSLNRWSGTEAFF. The CDR3 nucleotides read TGTGCCAGCAGCTTAAATCGGTGGAGTGGCACTGAAGCTTTCTTT.

The V gene is TRBV19, the J gene TRBJ1-6, with TRBD1 matching over 8 bases. The CDR3 is 18 residues long. Germline CDR1 reads LNHDA; CDR2 reads SQIVND (reference sequence). The trim removed 4 bases at V and 7 bases at J, leaving 15 bases unmatched. CDR3 loop: CASSTEGSGQGSNSPLHF. The CDR3 nucleotides read TGTGCCAGTAGTACCGAGGGATCAGGACAGGGCTCGAATTCACCCCTCCACTTT. The full variable domain, in which reference TRBV19 and TRBJ1-6 provide the parts outside the CDR3, is DGGITQSPKYLFRKEGQNVTLSCEQNLNHDAMYWYRQDPGQGLRLIYYSQIVNDFQKGDIAEGYSVSREKKESFPLTVTSAQKNPTAFYLCASSTEGSGQGSNSPLHFGNGTRLTVT.

The table lists this clonotype with many counts. The chain carries TRBV15 and TRBJ2-7; no clear D gene. The germline CDR1 and CDR2 sequences are LNHNV and YYDKDF (reference sequence). With 1 base removed from V and 4 bases from J, the gap between germline ends came to 8 bases. This CDR3 comprises 13 residues. The CDR3 region has the DNA TGTGCCACCAGCAGAGGCTCAACGTACGAGCAGTACTTC. It specifies CATSRGSTYEQYF.

The chain employs TRBV6-1 and TRBJ2-5, with D possibly TRBD1 on 6 matching bases. This CDR3 spans 13 amino acids. V lost 8 bases and J 3 bases, leaving 13 bases between the germline ends. In germline, CDR1 is MNHNS, CDR2 SASEGT. The CDR3: CASQGQVEETQYF. CDR3 DNA: TGTGCCAGCCAGGGACAAGTAGAAGAGACCCAGTACTTC.

V is TRBV12-3 or TRBV12-4 and J is TRBJ2-7; TRBD1 agrees at 8 bases. The CDR3 runs 14 residues. V dropped 6 bases and J dropped 4; count of bases not matched to a gene: 8. The CDR3, as DNA: TGTGCCAGCAGCTCCACAGGGGGGCGATACGAGCAGTACTTC. This translates into CASSSTGGRYEQYF.

This clonotype was counted many times. The rearrangement uses TRBV7-2 and TRBJ1-5; tentative D call: TRBD1 (5 bases). In germline, CDR1 is SGHTA, CDR2 FQGNSA. V shed 1 base and J shed 4 bases, with 8 bases lying between them. This CDR3 region has 14 residues. CDR3 nucleotides: TGTGCCAGCAGCTTAGGGGGGTGGAATCAGCCCCAGCATTTT. This sequence encodes CASSLGGWNQPQHF. The full variable domain, rest sourced from reference TRBV7-2 and TRBJ1-5, is GAGVSQSPSNKVTEKGKDVELRCDPISGHTALYWYRQSLGQGLEFLIYFQGNSAPDKSGLPSDRFSAERTGGSVSTLTIQRTQQEDSAVYLCASSLGGWNQPQHFGDGTRLSIL.

This clonotype was picked up a small number of times. V usage is TRBV7-9 and J usage is TRBJ2-7, with 7 bases matching TRBD1. The length of the CDR3 is 15 residues. Germline trimming cut 5 bases from V and 0 bases from J; bases unmatched to any gene: 7. Germline CDR1 reads SEHNR; CDR2 reads FQNEAQ (reference sequence). The CDR3 region has the DNA TGTGCCAGCAGCCCGAGGACAGGTTACTCCTACGAGCAGTACTTC. Protein: CASSPRTGYSYEQYF.

The table lists this clonotype with a few counts. J is TRBJ2-6 and V is TRBV11-2, with 7 bases fitting TRBD1. CDR1 is SGHAT and CDR2 is FQNNGV in the germline V gene. J lost 4 bases, V lost 5 bases, and 5 bases had no gene match. The CDR3 covers 15 residues. The CDR3 loop reads CASSPRTGGANVLTF. The CDR3 DNA follows: TGTGCCAGCAGCCCACGGACAGGAGGGGCCAACGTCCTGACTTTC.

This clonotype occurred many times. The CDR3 DNA reads TGTGCCAGCAGCCGGGACAGGGCTCTCGCCAAAAACATTCAGTACTTC. Its protein is CASSRDRALAKNIQYF. The rearrangement links TRBV11-2 to TRBJ2-4, with 9 bases matching TRBD1. This CDR3 region has 16 residues. The V segment lost 5 bases and the J segment 1 base; nucleotides outside the gene matches: 6. Germline V gene data show CDR1 as SGHAT and CDR2 as FQNNGV.

The J gene is TRBJ1-1, the V gene TRBV20-1; 9 nucleotides align to TRBD1. The CDR3 contains 13 residues. Germline trimming cut 3 bases from V and 4 bases from J; bases unmatched to any gene: 3. Per germline, CDR1 DFQATT and CDR2 SNEGSKA (reference sequence). In DNA form, the CDR3 reads TGCAGTGCTAGCGAGACAGGGGGCACTGAAGCTTTCTTT. As protein: CSASETGGTEAFF.

This clonotype showed up just a few times. V usage is TRBV7-9 and J usage is TRBJ1-2; the D is unclear. Trimming stripped 7 bases from V and 0 bases from J, with 6 bases between. The CDR3 is 12 amino acids. In germline, CDR1 is SEHNR, CDR2 FQNEAQ (reference sequence). CDR3 protein: CASTTSNYGYTF. CDR3 sequence (DNA): TGTGCCAGCACCACATCTAACTATGGCTACACCTTC.

This clonotype has only a few counts. The chain links TRBV6-2 or TRBV6-3 to TRBJ1-5; D is uncertain. CDR1 and CDR2 from the germline V gene are MNHEY and SVGEGT. V was trimmed by 7 bases and J by 5 bases, leaving 12 bases between them. The CDR3 is made up of 13 amino acids. This chain's CDR3 is CASKRPKDQPQHF. CDR3 bases: TGTGCCAGCAAACGGCCTAAAGATCAGCCCCAGCATTTT.

The rearrangement links TRBV5-1 to TRBJ1-1; tentatively, D is TRBD1 (5 bases). Trimming took 4 bases from V and 5 from J, leaving 18 bases between them. Germline V gene lookup returns CDR1 SGHRS and CDR2 YFSETQ. This CDR3 is 15 amino acids long. In DNA, the CDR3 is TGCGCCAGCAGCATACAAGGTTCTGGGGGGACTGAAGCTTTCTTT. It yields the protein CASSIQGSGGTEAFF.

This clonotype was seen a few times. The rearrangement joins TRBV4-3 to TRBJ2-3; no clear D. The V end lost 4 bases, the J end lost 2 bases, and 7 bases lay between the germline ends. From germline, CDR1 is LGHNA and CDR2 YSLEER. This CDR3 is built from 13 residues. The CDR3 nucleotides are TGCGCCAGCAGCCGGCAAGCCACAGATACGCAGTATTTT. This encodes CASSRQATDTQYF.

This clonotype was found many times. This sequence joins TRBV11-2 and TRBJ2-3; D unclear. V was shortened by 5 bases and J by 9 bases, with 18 bases between the two germline ends. In germline, CDR1 is SGHAT, CDR2 FQNNGV. The CDR3 sequence is 14 residues long. The CDR3 sequence is CASSLPGRLNTQYF. The CDR3 DNA reads TGTGCCAGCAGCCTACCTGGACGGCTCAACACGCAGTATTTT.

This clonotype has more than one count but fewer than ten. This rearrangement joins TRBV12-3 or TRBV12-4 to TRBJ1-5, with D possibly TRBD1 on 5 matching bases. This CDR3 has 15 amino acids. V was shortened by 4 bases and J by 2 bases, with 12 bases between the two germline ends. The CDR3 spells CASSSNRIRNQPQHF. DNA for the CDR3: TGTGCCAGCAGTTCGAACAGGATTCGCAATCAGCCCCAGCATTTT.

This clonotype was seen more than once but under ten times. The chain uses TRBV5-1 and TRBJ2-7, with TRBD2 identical over 8 bases. Losses at the gene ends were 3 bases for V and 2 bases for J; bases not matched to a gene: 13. This CDR3 has 17 residues. Per the germline V gene, CDR1 is SGHRS and CDR2 is YFSETQ. CDR3 coding DNA: TGCGCCAGCAGCTCGACCCCCCGCGGGGGGAGGACCTACGAGCAGTACTTC. Protein: CASSSTPRGGRTYEQYF.